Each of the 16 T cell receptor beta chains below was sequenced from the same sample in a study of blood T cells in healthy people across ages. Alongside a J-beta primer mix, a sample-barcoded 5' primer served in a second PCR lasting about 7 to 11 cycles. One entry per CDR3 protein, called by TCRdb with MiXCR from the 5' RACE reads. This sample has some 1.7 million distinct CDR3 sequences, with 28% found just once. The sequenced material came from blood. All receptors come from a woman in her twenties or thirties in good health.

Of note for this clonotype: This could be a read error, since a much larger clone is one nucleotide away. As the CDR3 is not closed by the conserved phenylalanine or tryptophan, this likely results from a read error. The CDR3 protein is CSGLKVTSYEQYL. The CDR3 DNA reads TGCAGCGGACTCAAGGTTACCTCCTACGAGCAGTACCTC. The chain is built from TRBV29-1 and TRBJ2-7, with D unresolved. The CDR3 is 13 amino acids. Deletions cut 7 bases from V and 0 bases from J, with 13 bases between. The germline CDR1 and CDR2 sequences are SQVTM and ANQGSEA.

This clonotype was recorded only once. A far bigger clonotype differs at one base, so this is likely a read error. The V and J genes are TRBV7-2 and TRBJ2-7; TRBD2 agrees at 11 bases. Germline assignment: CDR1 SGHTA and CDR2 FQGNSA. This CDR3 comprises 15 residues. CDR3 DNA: TGTGCCAGCAACTTAGGGACTAGCGGACCCTACGAGCAGTACTTC. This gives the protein CASNLGTSGPYEQYF.

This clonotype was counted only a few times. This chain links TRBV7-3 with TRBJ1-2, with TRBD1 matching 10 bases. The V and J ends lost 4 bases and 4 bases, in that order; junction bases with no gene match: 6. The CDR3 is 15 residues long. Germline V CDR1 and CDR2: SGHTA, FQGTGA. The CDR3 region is CASSSGTGEAYGYTF. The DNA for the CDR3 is TGTGCCAGCAGCTCAGGGACAGGGGAGGCCTATGGCTACACCTTC.

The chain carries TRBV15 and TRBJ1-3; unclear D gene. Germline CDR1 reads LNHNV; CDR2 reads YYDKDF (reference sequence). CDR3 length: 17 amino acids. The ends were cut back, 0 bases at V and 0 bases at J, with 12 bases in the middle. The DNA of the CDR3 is TGTGCCACCAGCAGAGATCGGCCGACAAGCTCTGGAAACACCATATATTTT. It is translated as CATSRDRPTSSGNTIYF.

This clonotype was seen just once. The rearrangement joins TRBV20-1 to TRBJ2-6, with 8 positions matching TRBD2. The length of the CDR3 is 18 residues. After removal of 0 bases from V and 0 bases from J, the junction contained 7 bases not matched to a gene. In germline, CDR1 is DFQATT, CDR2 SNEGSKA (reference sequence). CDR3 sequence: CSARDRVAGFSGANVLTF. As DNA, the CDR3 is TGCAGTGCTAGAGATAGGGTAGCGGGGTTCTCTGGGGCCAACGTCCTGACTTTC.

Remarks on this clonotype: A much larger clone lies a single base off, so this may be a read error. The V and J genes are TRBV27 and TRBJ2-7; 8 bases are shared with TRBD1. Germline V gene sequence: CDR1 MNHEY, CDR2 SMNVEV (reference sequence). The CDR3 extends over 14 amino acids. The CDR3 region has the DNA TGTGCCGGCAGTTCCCGGACAGGGCCCTACGAGCAGTACTTC. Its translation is CAGSSRTGPYEQYF.

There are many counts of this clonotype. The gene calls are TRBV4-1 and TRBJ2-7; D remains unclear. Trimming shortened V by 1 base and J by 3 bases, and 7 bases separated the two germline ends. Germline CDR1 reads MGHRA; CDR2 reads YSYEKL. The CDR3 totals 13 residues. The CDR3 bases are TGCGCCAGCAGCCAAGGCTGGAACTACGAGCAGTACTTC. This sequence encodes CASSQGWNYEQYF.

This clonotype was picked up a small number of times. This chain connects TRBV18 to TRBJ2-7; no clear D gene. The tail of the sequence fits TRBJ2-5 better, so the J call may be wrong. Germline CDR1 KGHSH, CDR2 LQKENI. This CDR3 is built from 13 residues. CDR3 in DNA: TGTGCCAGCTCACCGCAAACCCGGGAGACCCAGTACTTC. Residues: CASSPQTRETQYF.

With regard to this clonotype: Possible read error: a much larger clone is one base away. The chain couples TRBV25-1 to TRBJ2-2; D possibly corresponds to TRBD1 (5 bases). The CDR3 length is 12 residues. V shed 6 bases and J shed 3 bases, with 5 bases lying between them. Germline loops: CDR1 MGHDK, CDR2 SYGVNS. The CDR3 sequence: CASRGDTGELFF. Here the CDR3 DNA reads TGTGCCAGCAGAGGGGACACCGGGGAGCTGTTTTTT.

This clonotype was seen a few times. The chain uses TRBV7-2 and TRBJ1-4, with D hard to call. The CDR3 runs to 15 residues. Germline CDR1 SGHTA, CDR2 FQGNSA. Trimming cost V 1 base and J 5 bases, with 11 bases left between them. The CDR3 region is CASSLGAGINEKLFF. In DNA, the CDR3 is TGTGCCAGCAGCTTAGGGGCGGGGATCAATGAAAAACTGTTTTTT.

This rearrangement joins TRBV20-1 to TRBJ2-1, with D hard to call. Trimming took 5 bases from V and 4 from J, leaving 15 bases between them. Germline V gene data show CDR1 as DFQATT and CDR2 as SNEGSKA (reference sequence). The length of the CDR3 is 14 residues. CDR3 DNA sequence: TGCAGTGCTCCTTTGCCCCCTTTATACAATGAGCAGTTCTTC. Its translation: CSAPLPPLYNEQFF.

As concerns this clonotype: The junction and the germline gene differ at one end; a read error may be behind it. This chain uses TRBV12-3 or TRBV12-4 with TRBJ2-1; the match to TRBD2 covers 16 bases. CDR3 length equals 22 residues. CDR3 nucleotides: TGTGCCAGCAGTACTAATTTGGGGACTAGCGGGGGGGCGGTTGGTTCCTACAATGTGCAGTTCTTC. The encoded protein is CASSTNLGTSGGAVGSYNVQFF.

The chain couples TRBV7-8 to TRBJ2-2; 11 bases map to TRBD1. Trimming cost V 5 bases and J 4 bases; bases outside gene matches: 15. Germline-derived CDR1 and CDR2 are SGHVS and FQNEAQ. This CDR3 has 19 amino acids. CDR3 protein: CASSARAGTGGFSTGELFF. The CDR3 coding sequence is TGTGCCAGCAGCGCAAGGGCCGGGACAGGGGGTTTTAGCACCGGGGAGCTGTTTTTT.

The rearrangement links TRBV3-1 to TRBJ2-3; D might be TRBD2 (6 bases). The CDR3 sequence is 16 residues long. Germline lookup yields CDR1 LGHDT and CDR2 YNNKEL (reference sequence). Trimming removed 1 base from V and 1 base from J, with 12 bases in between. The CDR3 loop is CASSQVLVAGTDTQYF. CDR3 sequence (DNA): TGTGCCAGCAGCCAAGTGTTGGTAGCGGGCACAGATACGCAGTATTTT.

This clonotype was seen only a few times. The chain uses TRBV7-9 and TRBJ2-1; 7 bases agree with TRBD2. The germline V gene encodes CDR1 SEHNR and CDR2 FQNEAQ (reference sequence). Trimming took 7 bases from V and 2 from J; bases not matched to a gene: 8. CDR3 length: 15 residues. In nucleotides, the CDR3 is TGTGCCAGCACCCTCGGGGGGAATCCCTACAATGAGCAGTTCTTC. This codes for CASTLGGNPYNEQFF.

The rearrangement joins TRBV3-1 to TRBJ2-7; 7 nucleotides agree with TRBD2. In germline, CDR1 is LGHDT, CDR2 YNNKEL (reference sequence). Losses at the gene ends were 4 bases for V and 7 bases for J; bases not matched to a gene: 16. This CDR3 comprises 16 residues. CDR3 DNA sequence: TGTGCCAGCAGCCCCCCACGCGGGAGAAGTTACAATGAGCAGTACTTC. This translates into CASSPPRGRSYNEQYF.